Given below is one TCR beta chain in context. Its antigen is not known. The data were obtained in a study of persistence of HIV-infected CD4 T cells. V lost 2 bases and J lost 0; bases outside the gene matches: 5. The CDR3 covers 16 residues. CDR1 is SGHNT, CDR2 YYREEE, per germline (reference sequence). This was the immunoSEQ version 4 assay in survey mode. Sequencing used immunoSEQ multiplex PCR; TCRdb keeps in-frame clones, though not all of them. The sample gives tens of thousands of clones, 88% of which show up once; 0.47% is in the top ten. This nonspecific control used anti-CD3/anti-CD28 bead stimulation of CD4+ T cells. Sorting selected CD4+ T cells upregulating both CD40 ligand and CD69. Donors had undetectable plasma HIV-1 RNA, under 50 copies/mL, for 4+ years. General observations from the study: Antigen-responding cells were enriched for degenerate expanded CDR3beta sequences.

The chain combines TRBV5-4 with TRBJ1-2; 9 bases agree with TRBD1. This clonotype was sampled from an adult woman with HIV who was CMV-seropositive. This specimen consisted of CD4+ T cells sorted from PBMCs after roughly 18-hour stimulation, obtained from a patient who received antiretroviral therapy. The CDR3 DNA is TGTGCCAGCAGCTTTCCCGGACAGGGGTCTAACTATGGCTACACCTTC. Residues: CASSFPGQGSNYGYTF.